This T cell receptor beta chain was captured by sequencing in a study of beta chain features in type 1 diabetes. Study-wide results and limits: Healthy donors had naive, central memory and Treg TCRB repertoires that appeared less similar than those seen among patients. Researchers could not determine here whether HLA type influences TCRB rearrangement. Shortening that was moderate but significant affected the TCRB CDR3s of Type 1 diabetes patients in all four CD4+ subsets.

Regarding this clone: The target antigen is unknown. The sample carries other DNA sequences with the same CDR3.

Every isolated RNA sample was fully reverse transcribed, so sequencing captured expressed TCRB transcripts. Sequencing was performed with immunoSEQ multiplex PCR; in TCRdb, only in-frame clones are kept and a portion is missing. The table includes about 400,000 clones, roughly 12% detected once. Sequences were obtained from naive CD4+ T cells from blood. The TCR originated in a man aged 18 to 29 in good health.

CDR3 nucleotide sequence: TGTGCCAGCAGTAGTGGACAGGGGCACTATGGCTACACCTTC. This sequence encodes CASSSGQGHYGYTF. The chain is built from TRBV28 and TRBJ1-2; 9 nucleotides align to TRBD1. Germline values: CDR1 MDHEN, CDR2 SYDVKM. V lost 5 bases, J lost 3 bases, and 4 bases stayed unmatched. The CDR3 consists of 14 residues.